A selection of T cell receptor beta chains follows, all from one sample in a study of blood T cell repertoires in COVID-19. TCRdb's copy holds only in-frame clones and misses some; the assay was immunoSEQ multiplex PCR. The table lists about 170,000 clones, just over 90% of them singletons. Input material: peripheral blood. Every receptor here comes from a man younger than 35 with COVID-19, enrolled during active disease. The CDR3 runs from the conserved cysteine through the conserved F or W. D genes are given only for firm matches. Only part of the rows carry a size: once, few, many, or a class if the clone is expanded.

D gene,clone size,CDR3 length,J gene,V gene,CDR3 protein,CDR3 DNA
NA,NA,13,TRBJ2-1,TRBV7-6,CASSLGRKSSVFF,TGTGCCAGCAGCTTAGGTCGCAAGTCCAGTGTTTTCTTC
NA,NA,15,TRBJ2-7,TRBV19,CASSLLGGEPYEQYF,TGTGCCAGTAGCCTACTCGGCGGAGAACCCTACGAGCAGTACTTC
NA,NA,11,TRBJ2-5,TRBV30,CAWLLEGTQYF,TGTGCCTGGCTTTTAGAGGGGACCCAGTACTTC
NA,NA,15,TRBJ1-1,TRBV7-9,CASSSTGRGLTEAFF,TGTGCCAGCAGCTCAACGGGGCGGGGGCTCACTGAAGCTTTCTTT
NA,NA,15,TRBJ2-1,TRBV4-1,CASSQFKRAYNEQFF,TGCGCCAGCAGCCAATTTAAGCGGGCCTACAATGAGCAGTTCTTC
TRBD2,NA,15,TRBJ2-1,TRBV10-1,CASSEAGSSYNEQFF,TGCGCCAGCAGTGAAGCGGGAAGCTCCTACAATGAGCAGTTCTTC
TRBD2,NA,15,TRBJ2-7,TRBV20-1,CSASTKREVTYEQYF,TGCAGTGCGAGTACCAAGCGGGAGGTGACCTACGAGCAGTACTTC
NA,few,13,TRBJ2-2,TRBV6-6,CASSYTLPGELFF,TGTGCCAGCAGTTACACATTACCCGGGGAGCTGTTTTTT
TRBD1,NA,13,TRBJ1-1,TRBV10-3,CANSLGQGAEAFF,TGTGCCAATAGCCTTGGACAGGGGGCTGAAGCTTTCTTT
NA,once,16,TRBJ1-4,TRBV7-8,CASSFDTGRSNEKLFF,TGTGCCAGCAGCTTCGATACAGGGAGATCAAATGAAAAACTGTTTTTT
TRBD2,NA,13,TRBJ2-1,TRBV6-5,CASSYGLATEQFF,TGTGCCAGCAGTTACGGACTAGCCACGGAGCAGTTCTTC
NA,NA,15,TRBJ1-2,TRBV28,CASSFAAGSRYGYTF,TGTGCCAGCAGTTTCGCCGCGGGAAGTAGATATGGCTACACCTTC
NA,NA,13,TRBJ2-7,TRBV29-1,CSVEGSSPYEQYF,TGCAGCGTTGAAGGGTCCAGTCCCTACGAGCAGTACTTC
NA,NA,13,TRBJ2-7,TRBV7-9,CASSLGGTYEQYF,TGTGCCAGCAGCTTAGGCGGTACCTACGAGCAGTACTTC
NA,NA,13,TRBJ1-2,TRBV10-3,CAISEGQLYGYTF,TGTGCCATCAGTGAGGGACAGCTGTATGGCTACACCTTC
TRBD1,NA,16,TRBJ2-5,TRBV9,CASSTPGTEPQETQYF,TGTGCCAGCAGCACACCCGGGACAGAGCCCCAAGAGACCCAGTACTTC
NA,NA,14,TRBJ2-2,TRBV6-2/TRBV6-3,CASSYPKITGELFF,TGTGCCAGCAGTTACCCTAAAATAACCGGGGAGCTGTTTTTT
TRBD2,NA,14,TRBJ2-7,TRBV7-3,CASSLASGSYEQYF,TGTGCCAGCAGCTTAGCTAGCGGTTCCTACGAGCAGTACTTC
NA,NA,19,TRBJ2-3,TRBV9,CASSAKTPGRISSTDTQYF,TGTGCCAGCAGCGCTAAGACTCCAGGGCGTATTTCTAGCACAGATACGCAGTATTTT
NA,NA,16,TRBJ2-1,TRBV5-6,CASSLATGEIYNEQFF,TGTGCCAGCAGCTTGGCCACGGGAGAGATCTACAATGAGCAGTTCTTC
NA,NA,16,TRBJ2-1,TRBV7-9,CASSYYGRGTNNEQFF,TGTGCCAGCAGCTACTACGGGAGAGGGACGAACAATGAGCAGTTCTTC
NA,few,16,TRBJ2-1,TRBV19,CASSVGTGERLNEQFF,TGTGCCAGTAGTGTGGGGACGGGAGAGCGACTTAATGAGCAGTTCTTC
TRBD1,NA,15,TRBJ2-2,TRBV5-4,CASSLGTGGPGELFF,TGTGCCAGCAGCTTAGGGACAGGGGGTCCCGGGGAGCTGTTTTTT
NA,once,16,TRBJ2-3,TRBV19,CASSIRGGPSTDTQYF,TGTGCCAGTAGTATCAGGGGCGGGCCAAGCACAGATACGCAGTATTTT
TRBD1,NA,14,TRBJ2-1,TRBV29-1,CSARQGDSYNEQFF,TGCAGCGCCAGACAGGGGGACTCCTACAATGAGCAGTTCTTC
TRBD1,NA,16,TRBJ2-3,TRBV5-5,CASSLRQGAPPDTQYF,TGTGCCAGCAGCTTGAGGCAGGGGGCGCCGCCAGATACGCAGTATTTT
TRBD1,once,15,TRBJ1-1,TRBV28,CASSLPGQPFTEAFF,TGTGCCAGCAGTTTACCGGGACAGCCTTTTACTGAAGCTTTCTTT
NA,NA,15,TRBJ2-2,TRBV10-3,CAITPSSTNTGELFF,TGTGCCATCACCCCGAGTAGCACCAACACCGGGGAGCTGTTTTTT
NA,NA,13,TRBJ2-1,TRBV11-2,CASSRLLGNEQFF,TGTGCCAGCAGCCGATTACTCGGGAATGAGCAGTTCTTC
TRBD1,few,15,TRBJ1-1,TRBV7-2,CASSLEAGGFTEAFF,TGTGCCAGCAGCTTAGAGGCAGGGGGCTTCACTGAAGCTTTCTTT
TRBD1,NA,14,TRBJ1-1,TRBV6-5,CASSSGGMNTEAFF,TGTGCCAGCAGTTCAGGGGGGATGAACACTGAAGCTTTCTTT
TRBD1,NA,17,TRBJ2-1,TRBV5-1,CASSKEATGGTPDEQFF,TGCGCCAGCAGCAAAGAGGCAACAGGGGGGACCCCAGATGAGCAGTTCTTC
NA,NA,17,TRBJ1-4,TRBV5-5,CASSLKGRISTNEKLLF,TGTGCCAGCAGCTTGAAAGGGAGGATATCGACTAATGAAAAACTGCTTTTT
NA,NA,16,TRBJ1-2,TRBV6-5,CASSYGPDGKNYGYTF,TGTGCCAGCAGTTACGGACCCGACGGGAAAAACTATGGCTACACCTTC
TRBD1,NA,15,TRBJ1-5,TRBV7-2,CASSSGQAFNQPQHF,TGTGCCAGCAGCTCGGGACAGGCATTCAATCAGCCCCAGCATTTT
TRBD1,NA,13,TRBJ1-1,TRBV6-5,CASSSGTGSEAFF,TGTGCCAGCAGTTCCGGGACAGGGTCTGAAGCTTTCTTT
TRBD1,once,11,TRBJ2-7,TRBV30,CAWGTGGKQYF,TGTGCCTGGGGGACAGGGGGAAAGCAGTACTTC
NA,NA,13,TRBJ2-7,TRBV3-1/TRBV3-2,CASSQAPLSEQYF,TGTGCCAGCAGCCAAGCCCCACTGAGCGAGCAGTACTTC
TRBD2,NA,15,TRBJ2-7,TRBV5-1,CASSLRGLARYEQYF,TGCGCCAGCAGCTTGCGGGGACTAGCGAGGTACGAGCAGTACTTC
TRBD2,once,15,TRBJ2-1,TRBV2,CASSPGTSGSNEQFF,TGTGCCAGCAGTCCCGGGACTAGCGGGAGCAATGAGCAGTTCTTC
NA,NA,11,TRBJ2-7,TRBV5-6,CASSVAREQYF,TGTGCCAGCAGCGTAGCGCGGGAGCAGTACTTC
TRBD1,NA,15,TRBJ2-7,TRBV6-5,CASSYRTGLTYEQYF,TGTGCCAGCAGTTACCGGACAGGGCTCACCTACGAGCAGTACTTC
TRBD2,NA,15,TRBJ2-3,TRBV7-9,CASSLLAGGTDTQYF,TGTGCCAGCAGCTTACTAGCGGGGGGCACAGATACGCAGTATTTT
TRBD1,once,18,TRBJ2-1,TRBV3-1/TRBV3-2,CASSQDRKPGQGSNEQFF,TGTGCCAGCAGCCAAGATAGGAAGCCGGGACAGGGGTCCAATGAGCAGTTCTTC
NA,NA,14,TRBJ2-3,TRBV28,CASSFGQSTDTQYF,TGTGCCAGCAGTTTTGGACAGAGCACAGATACGCAGTATTTT
NA,NA,15,TRBJ2-6,TRBV7-9,CASPGTPSGANVLTF,TGTGCCAGCCCAGGGACTCCCTCTGGGGCCAACGTCCTGACTTTC
NA,NA,16,TRBJ1-3,TRBV15,CATSRDLAFTGNTIYF,TGTGCCACCAGCAGAGATCTAGCGTTCACTGGAAACACCATATATTTT
NA,NA,18,TRBJ2-2,TRBV3-1/TRBV3-2,CASSQDSLYNLDTGELFF,TGTGCCAGCAGCCAGGACAGCCTTTACAATCTGGACACCGGGGAGCTGTTTTTT
NA,NA,16,TRBJ1-6,TRBV28,CASSYVRREGSSPLHF,TGTGCCAGCAGCTATGTTCGACGGGAGGGGAGCTCACCCCTCCACTTT
NA,NA,13,TRBJ2-1,TRBV9,CASSQSLRNEQFF,TGTGCCAGCAGCCAAAGCTTACGCAATGAGCAGTTCTTC
TRBD2,once,16,TRBJ2-1,TRBV4-1,CASSQMGTSGYNEQFF,TGCGCCAGCAGCCAAATGGGAACTAGCGGATACAATGAGCAGTTCTTC
NA,NA,15,TRBJ2-7,TRBV5-6,CASSRGWQGDYEQYF,TGTGCCAGCAGCCGTGGCTGGCAGGGCGACTACGAGCAGTACTTC
NA,NA,12,TRBJ1-2,TRBV4-1,CASSQDRTDATF,TGCGCCAGCAGCCAAGATAGGACAGACGCCACCTTC
NA,NA,16,TRBJ1-2,TRBV4-3,CASSQEAGRDDYGYTF,TGCGCCAGCAGCCAAGAAGCAGGGCGGGACGACTATGGCTACACCTTC
NA,NA,16,TRBJ1-5,TRBV28,CASNQALRGGDQPQHF,TGTGCCAGCAACCAAGCCCTCAGGGGTGGGGATCAGCCCCAGCATTTT
NA,NA,13,TRBJ1-5,TRBV14,CASSQDHNQPQHF,TGTGCCAGCAGCCAAGATCACAATCAGCCCCAGCATTTT